The 19 T cell receptor beta chains given below trace back to one sample, sequenced in a study of OX40 agonist ivuxolimab in advanced cancers. The method was immunoSEQ multiplex PCR; TCRdb's version includes in-frame clones alone and lacks a portion of them. The sample has around 66,000 clones; approximately 90% are singletons. The sample consisted of CD4+ or CD8+ T cells sorted from blood, taken in a trial of the OX40 agonist ivuxolimab. These receptors all stem from an adult with an advanced solid tumor such as melanoma, head and neck, liver or kidney cancer.

The chain couples TRBV2 to TRBJ2-5; D gene unclear. Germline V gene lookup returns CDR1 SNHLY and CDR2 FYNNEI. V lost 3 bases and J lost 0, with 8 bases in between. This CDR3 comprises 14 residues. The CDR3 is CASSDQQYQETQYF. Written as DNA, the CDR3 is TGTGCCAGCAGTGACCAGCAGTACCAAGAGACCCAGTACTTC.

The V and J genes are TRBV28 and TRBJ2-7; D is tentatively TRBD1 or TRBD2 (5 bases each). Germline CDR1 is MDHEN and CDR2 is SYDVKM. The CDR3 length is 14 residues. V was clipped by 4 bases and J by 7 bases, with 17 bases between them. This CDR3 reads CASSSGARLREQYF. The CDR3 bases are TGTGCCAGCAGTTCCGGGGCCCGGTTAAGGGAGCAGTACTTC.

V is TRBV28 and J is TRBJ1-2, with 8 bases that match TRBD1. Per the germline V gene, CDR1 is MDHEN and CDR2 is SYDVKM. Germline trimming cut 2 bases from V and 4 bases from J; bases unmatched to any gene: 6. There are 15 residues in the CDR3. The CDR3 here is CASSLGRGLIYGYTF. CDR3 in DNA: TGTGCCAGCAGTTTAGGCAGGGGGCTGATCTATGGCTACACCTTC.

This chain connects TRBV6-1 to TRBJ2-7; perhaps TRBD2 as D (6 bases). Looked up from germline, CDR1 is MNHNS and CDR2 is SASEGT. The CDR3 contains 15 residues. The V gene lost 1 base and the J gene lost 0 bases, with 10 bases spanning the gap. CDR3 nucleotide sequence: TGTGCCAGCAGTGAAGGGGACTGGAGCTCCTACGAGCAGTACTTC. Its translation: CASSEGDWSSYEQYF.

The rearrangement uses TRBV28 and TRBJ1-2; possible D gene TRBD1, 5 bases. The CDR3 is 12 amino acids. CDR1 is MDHEN, CDR2 SYDVKM, per germline. The germline V and J ends were trimmed by 2 bases and 9 bases, with 10 bases remaining between them. The CDR3 spells CASSLQGGSYTF. As DNA, the CDR3 is TGTGCCAGCAGTTTACAGGGAGGGAGCTACACCTTC.

V gene TRBV19 combines with J gene TRBJ1-4; TRBD1 is a possible D gene (6 bases). Trimming pared 4 bases from V and 4 bases from J, leaving 16 bases between. CDR1 is LNHDA, CDR2 SQIVND, per germline (reference sequence). This CDR3 has 16 amino acids. CDR3 in DNA: TGTGCCAGTAGTACGGGGACAATGCGCATTAATGAAAAACTGTTTTTT. It specifies CASSTGTMRINEKLFF.

In DNA form, the CDR3 reads TGTGCCAGCAGCTTAAGGGGGGACATGTCCGAGCAGTACTTC. Its translation is CASSLRGDMSEQYF. The J gene is TRBJ2-7, the V gene TRBV7-9, with D perhaps being TRBD1 or TRBD2 (6 bases each). Per germline, CDR1 SEHNR and CDR2 FQNEAQ (reference sequence). The CDR3 sequence is 14 residues long. V was trimmed by 2 bases and J by 6 bases, leaving 14 bases between them.

V usage is TRBV10-3 and J usage is TRBJ1-3; 7 nucleotides agree with TRBD1. Per the germline V gene, CDR1 is ENHRY and CDR2 is SYGVKD. The junction had 5 bases not matched to a gene; V was cut back by 6 bases and J by 0 bases. The length of the CDR3 is 15 residues. CDR3 sequence reads: CAISDGTASGNTIYF. As DNA, the CDR3 is TGTGCCATCAGCGACGGGACAGCCTCTGGAAACACCATATATTTT.

This clone was counted between two and nine times. The V gene is TRBV6-6, the J gene TRBJ2-4, with 12 bases fitting TRBD2. The CDR3 sequence is 14 residues long. With 11 bases clipped from V and 4 bases from J, the junction kept 6 bases outside the gene matches. The germline V gene encodes CDR1 MNHNY and CDR2 SVGAGI (reference sequence). The CDR3 DNA is TGTGCCTCGGCTAGCGGGGGGGAAAAAAACATTCAGTACTTC. Translated, it gives CASASGGEKNIQYF.

V is TRBV6-1 and J is TRBJ1-5, with D uncertain. Trimming removed 8 bases at V and 0 bases at J, with 14 bases between. CDR1 is MNHNS and CDR2 is SASEGT in the germline V gene. This CDR3 is 15 amino acids long. In DNA, the CDR3 is TGTGCCAGCGGAAGAAACATTGATAGCAATCAGCCCCAGCATTTT. Encoded protein: CASGRNIDSNQPQHF.

This clone has a single count. The rearrangement uses TRBV18 and TRBJ1-2; D is ambiguous. In germline, CDR1 is KGHSH, CDR2 LQKENI. The CDR3 spans 13 residues. V lost 3 bases, J lost 5 bases, and 10 bases lay in between. The CDR3 loop is CASSPDAAYGYTF. The DNA for the CDR3 is TGTGCCAGCTCACCGGACGCAGCATATGGCTACACCTTC.

The genes are TRBV13 and TRBJ2-3; the D call may be TRBD1 or TRBD2 (5 bases each). The CDR3 is 15 residues long. The V gene's germline CDR1 is PRHDT and CDR2 FYEKMQ (reference sequence). Trimming cost V 5 bases and J 0 bases, with 12 bases left between them. CDR3 sequence: CASSKREGSTDTQYF. In DNA, the CDR3 is TGTGCCAGCAGCAAACGCGAGGGGAGCACAGATACGCAGTATTTT.

This chain joins TRBV4-2 and TRBJ1-3; the match to TRBD1 covers 7 bases. CDR1 and CDR2 from the germline V gene are LGHNA and YNFKEQ. This CDR3 is built from 13 residues. Germline trimming cut 4 bases from V and 7 bases from J; bases unmatched to any gene: 4. This CDR3 is CASSPDRMNTIYF. The CDR3 bases are TGTGCCAGCAGCCCGGACAGGATGAACACCATATATTTT.

This clone was seen a single time. The V call is TRBV9, the J call TRBJ1-1; D call uncertain. V dropped 0 bases and J dropped 4 bases, with 7 bases sitting between them. CDR3 size: 13 residues. Germline CDR1 SGDLS, CDR2 YYNGEE. The CDR3 protein is CASSVGTSTEAFF. The CDR3 DNA follows: TGTGCCAGCAGCGTAGGCACGAGCACTGAAGCTTTCTTT.

The rearrangement uses TRBV6-6 and TRBJ2-1; TRBD2 is a possible D gene (5 bases). Germline CDR1 is MNHNY and CDR2 is SVGAGI (reference sequence). CDR3 length: 12 amino acids. Trimming cost V 5 bases and J 12 bases, with 14 bases left between them. The DNA for the CDR3 is TGTGCCAGCAGTGCCCTCCGGGGAGCGCAGTTCTTC. Its protein is CASSALRGAQFF.

The chain uses TRBV5-1 and TRBJ1-4, with D tentatively TRBD1 (5 bases). This CDR3 contains 14 residues. V shed 5 bases and J shed 3 bases, with 11 bases lying between them. Germline assignment: CDR1 SGHRS and CDR2 YFSETQ. DNA of the CDR3: TGCGCCAGCAGAGGAGGGGTCCCTAATGAAAAACTGTTTTTT. Amino acid sequence: CASRGGVPNEKLFF.

The genes are TRBV28 and TRBJ1-2; 8 bases agree with TRBD1. The germline CDR1 and CDR2 sequences are MDHEN and SYDVKM. This CDR3 region has 14 residues. V was pared by 2 bases and J by 5 bases, with 4 bases of the junction left unmatched. The CDR3 sequence: CASSLGQGWYGYTF. For the CDR3, the DNA is TGTGCCAGCAGTTTAGGACAGGGCTGGTATGGCTACACCTTC.

In DNA form, the CDR3 reads TGTGCCAGCAGTTTAACGGTGGAATACAATGAGCAGTTCTTC. This codes for CASSLTVEYNEQFF. The V call is TRBV28, the J call TRBJ2-1; D gene uncertain. CDR1 and CDR2 (germline): MDHEN, SYDVKM. V lost 2 bases to trimming and J lost 4 bases, with 9 bases between them. The CDR3 loop spans 14 amino acids.

V gene TRBV5-4 combines with J gene TRBJ2-3; 11 bases are a match to TRBD1. The V gene end was trimmed by 4 bases and the J gene end by 6 bases; junction bases not matched to a gene: 1. This CDR3 comprises 13 residues. Germline CDR1 and CDR2: SGHNT and YYREEE (reference sequence). The CDR3: CASSRDRGDTQYF. CDR3 sequence (DNA): TGTGCCAGCAGCCGGGACAGGGGGGATACGCAGTATTTT.